The text below deals with one TCR beta chain. No antigen is known for it. Genomic DNA constituted the template upon which TCR beta VDJ and CDR3 profiling was performed. One entry per CDR3 protein results from TCRdb running MiXCR on the reads. In the table there are over 150,000 distinct CDR3 sequences, roughly 40% of which are singletons. CDR3 length equals 14 residues. CDR1 LNHDA and CDR2 SQIVND come from the germline V gene (reference sequence). V gave up 4 bases and J gave up 9 bases; unmatched junction bases: 12. The data derive from a study of CD8+CD57+ T cells in acquired aplastic anemia. General observations from the study: No significant difference in CD8+ Simpson's diversity was found between patients and controls.

Sequenced input: sorted CD4+, CD8+, or CD8+CD57+ T cells (not recorded which) from PBMCs. The receptor was isolated from a human donor in good health. V gene TRBV19 combines with J gene TRBJ2-7; 7 bases agree with TRBD1. The CDR3 DNA is TGTGCCAGTAGTAGGGGGACAGCGAAACTCGGGCAGTACTTC. It yields the protein CASSRGTAKLGQYF.